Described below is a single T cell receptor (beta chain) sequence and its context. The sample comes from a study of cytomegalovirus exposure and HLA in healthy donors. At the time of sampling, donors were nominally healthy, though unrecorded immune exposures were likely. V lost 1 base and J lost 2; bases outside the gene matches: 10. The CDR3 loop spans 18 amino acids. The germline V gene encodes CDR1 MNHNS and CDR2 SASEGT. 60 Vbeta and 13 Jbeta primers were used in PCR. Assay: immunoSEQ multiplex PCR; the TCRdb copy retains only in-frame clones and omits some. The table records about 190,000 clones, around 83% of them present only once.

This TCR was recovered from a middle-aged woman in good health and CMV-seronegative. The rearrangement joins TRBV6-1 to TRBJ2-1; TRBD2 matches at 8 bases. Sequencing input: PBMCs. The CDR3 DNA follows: TGTGCCAGCAGTGAAGAGGGGAGCGGGAGAGGCCCCTACAATGAGCAGTTCTTC. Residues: CASSEEGSGRGPYNEQFF.